This T cell receptor (beta chain) originates from a study of blood T cell repertoires in COVID-19. At the level of the study: Acute and convalescent COVID-19 specimens originated in the United States, Italy and Spain. Sources were T cells, B-cell-depleted T cells, or PBMCs; the material itself was cDNA or gDNA.

TCRdb's copy holds only in-frame clones and misses some; the assay was immunoSEQ multiplex PCR. Of 200,000 to 300,000 clones listed, roughly 89% are singletons. Trimming cost V 1 base and J 7 bases, with 8 bases left between them. Germline lookup yields CDR1 SGHDT and CDR2 YYEEEE. This CDR3 region has 13 residues. The specimen was PBMCs or T cells enriched from blood (not recorded which). The rearrangement joins TRBV5-6 to TRBJ2-2; the D gene is possibly TRBD2 (6 bases). This TCR was recovered from a woman in her 30s with acute COVID-19. The CDR3 region is CASSLWGGGELFF. DNA for the CDR3: TGTGCCAGCAGCTTGTGGGGAGGCGGGGAGCTGTTTTTT. Together with reference TRBV5-6 and TRBJ2-2, the CDR3 gives the full variable domain: DAGVTQSPTHLIKTRGQQVTLRCSPKSGHDTVSWYQQALGQGPQFIFQYYEEEERQRGNFPDRFSGHQFPNYSSELNVNALLLGDSALYLCASSLWGGGELFFGEGSRLTVL.